A single sample gave rise to the 28 T cell receptor beta chains below, sequenced in a study of STAT3 mutations in large granular lymphocyte leukemia (dated by TCRdb to the late 2010s). What the research found in general, with its limitations: At least one immunodominant TCRbeta clonotype was present in every T-LGLL patient, and multiple immunodominant subclonotypes appeared in about half of the T-LGLL patients.

Library prep was done by the immunoSEQ multiplex PCR assay. The clones in this table, taken by TCRdb from immuneACCESS, are in-frame only. Not every clone is retained; where verified, under half of the shortfall comes from an unresolved V gene, and the cause of the rest is unknown. This sample is represented by about 40,000 clones; 70% to 90% of them were singletons. 0.35% to 0.55% of the sample is in the top ten clones. Their recognized antigens are unknown. Material for sequencing was PBMCs. The receptors stem from a human donor with T large granular lymphocyte leukemia. Some clones in this sample may be carry-over from other donors' samples.

The V and J genes are TRBV6-5 and TRBJ1-2; a possible D gene is TRBD1 (5 bases). This CDR3 is built from 13 residues. The germline V gene has CDR1 MNHEY and CDR2 SVGAGI. The germline V and J ends were trimmed by 6 bases and 6 bases, with 14 bases remaining between them. The CDR3 here is CASRYGTQDGYTF. The CDR3 nucleotides read TGTGCCAGCAGGTACGGGACGCAGGATGGCTACACCTTC.

This clone was detected only a few times. V and J are TRBV5-1 and TRBJ1-2; unclear D gene. The CDR3 totals 15 residues. Germline V gene sequence: CDR1 SGHRS, CDR2 YFSETQ. V lost 5 bases to trimming and J lost 3 bases, with 17 bases between them. The CDR3 spells CASRAAVSTDYGYTF. CDR3 DNA sequence: TGCGCCAGCAGGGCGGCAGTCTCGACCGACTATGGCTACACCTTC.

V and J are TRBV7-9 and TRBJ2-1; D gene unclear. V was trimmed by 5 bases and J by 8 bases, leaving 13 bases between them. The germline V gene encodes CDR1 SEHNR and CDR2 FQNEAQ (reference sequence). The CDR3 length is 13 residues. The CDR3 DNA is TGTGCCAGCAGCGGACGGTTTTCGGATGAGCAGTTCTTC. Translation: CASSGRFSDEQFF.

The genes are TRBV27 and TRBJ1-5; D may be TRBD1 (5 bases). CDR1 is MNHEY and CDR2 is SMNVEV in the germline V gene (reference sequence). The V end was cut by 2 bases, the J end by 4 bases, with 21 bases between. The CDR3 runs 18 residues. DNA for the CDR3: TGTGCCAGCAGTTTAGGCAGGGTCGGGGGATCGTGGAATCAGCCCCAGCATTTT. Encoded protein: CASSLGRVGGSWNQPQHF.

V gene TRBV6-6 combines with J gene TRBJ2-7, with D possibly TRBD2 on 5 matching bases. V was cut by 0 bases and J by 2 bases, with 11 bases left in between. CDR1 is MNHNY, CDR2 SVGAGI, per germline (reference sequence). The CDR3 runs to 15 residues. CDR3 in amino acids: CASSYSRESPYEQYF. The DNA of the CDR3 is TGTGCCAGCAGTTACTCCCGGGAAAGCCCCTACGAGCAGTACTTC.

J is TRBJ1-4 and V is TRBV4-3; no firm D call. V was cut by 0 bases and J by 6 bases, with 5 bases left in between. Germline lookup yields CDR1 LGHNA and CDR2 YSLEER. The CDR3 consists of 13 residues. This chain's CDR3 is CASSQELHEKLFF. The CDR3 nucleotides are TGCGCCAGCAGCCAAGAACTTCATGAAAAACTGTTTTTT.

The chain has TRBV18 and TRBJ2-2, with D perhaps matching TRBD1 (5 bases). Germline CDR1 reads KGHSH; CDR2 reads LQKENI. Trimming stripped 4 bases from V and 0 bases from J, with 9 bases between. The length of the CDR3 is 15 residues. Written as DNA, the CDR3 is TGTGCCAGCTCACGGGGCAACTCGAACACCGGGGAGCTGTTTTTT. This encodes CASSRGNSNTGELFF.

This chain links TRBV28 with TRBJ2-7, with TRBD2 identical over 9 bases. Germline V gene lookup returns CDR1 MDHEN and CDR2 SYDVKM. Trimming at V came to 2 bases and at J to 5 bases, leaving 4 bases not matched to a gene. The CDR3 consists of 14 residues. The CDR3 is CASSLAGGPNEQYF. The CDR3 DNA is TGTGCCAGCAGTTTAGCGGGGGGGCCCAACGAGCAGTACTTC.

This chain joins TRBV7-2 and TRBJ2-7; 7 nucleotides line up with TRBD2. Germline V CDR1 and CDR2: SGHTA, FQGNSA. Trimming at V came to 5 bases and at J to 2 bases, leaving 6 bases not matched to a gene. This CDR3 region has 14 residues. CDR3 nucleotides: TGTGCCAGCAGCCTACAAGCGGGGACCTACGAGCAGTACTTC. It encodes CASSLQAGTYEQYF. Complete variable domain (other parts from reference TRBV7-2 and TRBJ2-7): GAGVSQSPSNKVTEKGKDVELRCDPISGHTALYWYRQSLGQGLEFLIYFQGNSAPDKSGLPSDRFSAERTGGSVSTLTIQRTQQEDSAVYLCASSLQAGTYEQYFGPGTRLTVT.

The chain has TRBV5-1 and TRBJ1-2; D remains unclear. This CDR3 region has 13 residues. V lost 1 base, J lost 5 bases, and 9 bases lay in between. Germline assignment: CDR1 SGHRS and CDR2 YFSETQ. The CDR3 reads CASSLIQEYGYTF. The CDR3 DNA is TGCGCCAGCAGCTTGATCCAGGAGTATGGCTACACCTTC.

The CDR3: CASNVMEGTEAFF. CDR3 in DNA: TGTGCCAGCAATGTTATGGAGGGCACTGAAGCTTTCTTT. J is TRBJ1-1 and V is TRBV25-1; D call uncertain. V lost 7 bases to trimming and J lost 4 bases, with 13 bases between them. This CDR3 is built from 13 residues. The germline V gene has CDR1 MGHDK and CDR2 SYGVNS.

This chain links TRBV29-1 with TRBJ2-3, with 8 bases that match TRBD2. Trimming cost V 6 bases and J 1 base; bases outside gene matches: 9. The CDR3 covers 15 residues. The germline gives CDR1 SQVTM, CDR2 ANQGSEA. As DNA, the CDR3 is TGCAGCGTCGCTCAGACTAGCGTTGGCACAGATACGCAGTATTTT. As protein: CSVAQTSVGTDTQYF.

The rearrangement joins TRBV6-6 to TRBJ1-2; D is uncertain. Per the germline V gene, CDR1 is MNHNY and CDR2 is SVGAGI (reference sequence). The CDR3 contains 12 residues. Deletions cut 8 bases from V and 3 bases from J, with 10 bases between. This CDR3 is CASRLGDYGYTF. CDR3 nucleotides: TGTGCCAGCCGCCTCGGGGACTATGGCTACACCTTC.

In DNA form, the CDR3 reads TGCAGCGTACGCGACGTCCTATACGAGCAGTACTTC. This encodes CSVRDVLYEQYF. The chain carries TRBV29-1 and TRBJ2-7; the D is unclear. The CDR3 loop spans 12 amino acids. The germline V gene has CDR1 SQVTM and CDR2 ANQGSEA. V gave up 6 bases and J gave up 4 bases, with 13 bases separating them.

The chain links TRBV19 to TRBJ1-1, with D possibly being TRBD1 (5 bases). The CDR3 length is 15 residues. Germline V gives CDR1 LNHDA, CDR2 SQIVND (reference sequence). V lost 6 bases and J lost 2, with 16 bases in between. CDR3 in amino acids: CASSTDRILNTEAFF. The CDR3 nucleotides are TGTGCCAGTAGCACTGACAGAATCCTAAACACTGAAGCTTTCTTT.

CDR3 sequence reads: CASSPPGVRDGELFF. CDR3 coding DNA: TGTGCCAGCAGTCCGCCAGGGGTCCGTGACGGGGAGCTGTTTTTT. The chain uses TRBV28 and TRBJ2-2, with D possibly being TRBD1 (6 bases). CDR1 is MDHEN, CDR2 SYDVKM, per germline. V shed 5 bases and J shed 7 bases, with 17 bases lying between them. The CDR3 has 15 amino acids.

V usage is TRBV10-2 and J usage is TRBJ2-7, with TRBD1 as a possible D gene (5 bases). Germline V gene lookup returns CDR1 WSHSY and CDR2 SAAADI. V shed 7 bases and J shed 4 bases, with 14 bases lying between them. The CDR3 is 13 amino acids. In nucleotides, the CDR3 is TGCGCCAGCAAACAAAGGGGAACTTACGAGCAGTACTTC. Its translation: CASKQRGTYEQYF.

This chain connects TRBV4-1 to TRBJ2-3; D call uncertain. Germline V gives CDR1 MGHRA, CDR2 YSYEKL. The length of the CDR3 is 14 residues. V was pared by 0 bases and J by 2 bases, with 6 bases between. CDR3 in amino acids: CASSQERATDTQYF. CDR3 sequence (DNA): TGCGCCAGCAGCCAAGAAAGGGCCACAGATACGCAGTATTTT.

J is TRBJ1-5 and V is TRBV19; a weak D match, TRBD1 (6 bases). Germline-derived CDR1 and CDR2 are LNHDA and SQIVND (reference sequence). The CDR3 loop spans 16 amino acids. Trimming took 3 bases from V and 6 from J, leaving 18 bases between them. CDR3 DNA: TGTGCCAGTAGTATTGTCGGGCCCAGGGGAGGTCAGCCCCAGCATTTT. Protein sequence: CASSIVGPRGGQPQHF. The full variable domain, with the rest looked up from reference TRBV19 and TRBJ1-5, is DGGITQSPKYLFRKEGQNVTLSCEQNLNHDAMYWYRQDPGQGLRLIYYSQIVNDFQKGDIAEGYSVSREKKESFPLTVTSAQKNPTAFYLCASSIVGPRGGQPQHFGDGTRLSIL.

This clone was seen only once. The rearrangement joins TRBV27 to TRBJ2-1, with D possibly being TRBD1 (6 bases). The length of the CDR3 is 14 residues. Trimming shortened V by 6 bases and J by 0 bases, and 9 bases separated the two germline ends. The germline CDR1 and CDR2 sequences are MNHEY and SMNVEV (reference sequence). The CDR3 DNA reads TGTGCCAGCAGGGAGACAGGCTCCTACAATGAGCAGTTCTTC. Its protein is CASRETGSYNEQFF.

This clone was seen just once. The V gene is TRBV2, the J gene TRBJ2-5, with unresolved D. V lost 9 bases and J lost 3, with 11 bases in between. The CDR3 extends over 12 amino acids. Germline V gene sequence: CDR1 SNHLY, CDR2 FYNNEI. CDR3 residues: CASQDGEETQYF. The CDR3 bases are TGTGCCAGTCAGGACGGCGAAGAGACCCAGTACTTC.

This sequence joins TRBV6-6 and TRBJ1-5; D might be TRBD1 (6 bases). The CDR3 loop spans 14 amino acids. Trimming removed 7 bases from V and 7 bases from J, with 17 bases in between. From germline, CDR1 is MNHNY and CDR2 SVGAGI (reference sequence). As DNA, the CDR3 is TGTGCCAGCACTTCCACCGGGGGCGAACAGCCCCAGCATTTT. It codes for CASTSTGGEQPQHF.

The chain is built from TRBV18 and TRBJ2-3; a possible D gene is TRBD1 (5 bases). The V end was cut by 2 bases, the J end by 3 bases, with 9 bases between. Germline loops: CDR1 KGHSH, CDR2 LQKENI. There are 14 residues in the CDR3. Here the CDR3 reads CASSPRGPTDTQYF. CDR3 coding DNA: TGTGCCAGCTCACCAAGGGGTCCGACAGATACGCAGTATTTT.

The V gene is TRBV9, the J gene TRBJ1-6; TRBD1 might be the D (6 bases). Germline V gene lookup returns CDR1 SGDLS and CDR2 YYNGEE. CDR3 length: 14 amino acids. V was cut by 1 base and J by 7 bases, with 9 bases left in between. The CDR3, as DNA: TGTGCCAGCAGCGTACTGGGACAAAATTCACCCCTCCACTTT. It translates to CASSVLGQNSPLHF.

This chain links TRBV7-9 with TRBJ2-7; 9 nucleotides match TRBD2. Trimming removed 5 bases from V and 4 bases from J; junction bases left unmatched: 9. The CDR3 consists of 15 residues. The V gene's germline CDR1 is SEHNR and CDR2 FQNEAQ (reference sequence). The CDR3 nucleotides are TGTGCCAGCAGCGACACTAGCCTAGCGGGGTACGAGCAGTACTTC. It encodes CASSDTSLAGYEQYF.

The chain carries TRBV19 and TRBJ1-6, with 8 bases fitting TRBD1. Trimming took 9 bases from V and 7 from J; bases not matched to a gene: 11. From germline, CDR1 is LNHDA and CDR2 SQIVND (reference sequence). The CDR3 has 15 residues. The CDR3 loop reads CASRMTGVTNSPLHF. CDR3 nucleotide sequence: TGTGCCAGCCGTATGACAGGGGTCACAAATTCACCCCTCCACTTT.

The V gene is TRBV29-1, the J gene TRBJ2-5; D is possibly TRBD2 (5 bases). The ends were cut back, 4 bases at V and 4 bases at J, with 10 bases in the middle. Germline V gene data show CDR1 as SQVTM and CDR2 as ANQGSEA. CDR3 length: 12 residues. The CDR3 sequence: CSVGSRGETQYF. The CDR3 bases are TGCAGCGTTGGAAGTCGGGGAGAGACCCAGTACTTC.

The J gene is TRBJ2-3, the V gene TRBV30; 9 positions match TRBD1. The germline gives CDR1 GTSNPN, CDR2 SVGIG (reference sequence). This CDR3 has 15 residues. After removal of 3 bases from V and 5 bases from J, the junction contained 9 bases not matched to a gene. CDR3 sequence reads: CAWSRPETGGDTQYF. Written as DNA, the CDR3 is TGTGCCTGGAGCCGACCCGAGACAGGGGGAGATACGCAGTATTTT.